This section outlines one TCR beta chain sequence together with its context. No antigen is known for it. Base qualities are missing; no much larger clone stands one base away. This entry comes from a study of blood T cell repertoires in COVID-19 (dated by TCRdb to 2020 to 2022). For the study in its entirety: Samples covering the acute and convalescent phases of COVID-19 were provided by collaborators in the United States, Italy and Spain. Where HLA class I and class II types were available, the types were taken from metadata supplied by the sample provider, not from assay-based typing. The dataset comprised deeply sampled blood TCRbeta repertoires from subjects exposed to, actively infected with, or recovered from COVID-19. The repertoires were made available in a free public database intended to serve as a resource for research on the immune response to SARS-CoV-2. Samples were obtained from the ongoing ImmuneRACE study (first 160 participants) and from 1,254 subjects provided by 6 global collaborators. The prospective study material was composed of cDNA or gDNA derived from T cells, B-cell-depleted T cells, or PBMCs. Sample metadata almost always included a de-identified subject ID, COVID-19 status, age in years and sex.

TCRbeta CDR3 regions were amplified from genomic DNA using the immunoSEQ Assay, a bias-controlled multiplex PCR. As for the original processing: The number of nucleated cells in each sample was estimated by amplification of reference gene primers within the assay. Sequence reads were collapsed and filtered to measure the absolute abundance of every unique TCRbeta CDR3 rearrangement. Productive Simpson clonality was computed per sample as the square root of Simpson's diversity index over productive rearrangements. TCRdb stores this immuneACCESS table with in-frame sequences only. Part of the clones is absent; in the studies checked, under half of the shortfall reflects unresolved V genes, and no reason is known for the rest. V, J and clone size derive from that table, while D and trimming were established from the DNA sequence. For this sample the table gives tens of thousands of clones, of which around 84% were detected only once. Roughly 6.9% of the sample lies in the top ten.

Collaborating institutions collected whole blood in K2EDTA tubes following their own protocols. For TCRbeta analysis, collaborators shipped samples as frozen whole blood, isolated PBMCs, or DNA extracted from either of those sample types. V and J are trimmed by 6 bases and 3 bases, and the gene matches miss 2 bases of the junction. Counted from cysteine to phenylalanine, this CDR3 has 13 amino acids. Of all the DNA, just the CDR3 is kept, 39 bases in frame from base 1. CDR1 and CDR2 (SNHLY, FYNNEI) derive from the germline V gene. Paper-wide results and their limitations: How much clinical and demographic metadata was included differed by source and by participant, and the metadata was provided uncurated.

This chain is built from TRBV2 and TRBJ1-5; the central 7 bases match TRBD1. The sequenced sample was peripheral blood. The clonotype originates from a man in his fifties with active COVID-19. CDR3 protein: CASSGTVNQPQHF. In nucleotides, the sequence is TGTGCCAGCAGCGGGACAGTCAATCAGCCCCAGCATTTT.